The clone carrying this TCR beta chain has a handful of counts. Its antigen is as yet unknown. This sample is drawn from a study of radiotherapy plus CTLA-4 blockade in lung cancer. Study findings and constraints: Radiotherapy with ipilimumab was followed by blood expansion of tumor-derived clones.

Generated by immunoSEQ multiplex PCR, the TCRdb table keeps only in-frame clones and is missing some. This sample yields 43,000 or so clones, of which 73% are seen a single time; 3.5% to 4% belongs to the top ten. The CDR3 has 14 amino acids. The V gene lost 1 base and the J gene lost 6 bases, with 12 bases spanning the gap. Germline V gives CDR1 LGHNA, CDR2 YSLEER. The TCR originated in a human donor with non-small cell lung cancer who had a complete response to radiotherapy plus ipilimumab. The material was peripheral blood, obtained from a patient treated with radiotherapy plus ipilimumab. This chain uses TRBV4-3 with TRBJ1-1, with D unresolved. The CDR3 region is CASSQVFRRAEAFF. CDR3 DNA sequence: TGCGCCAGCAGCCAAGTTTTTCGGAGGGCTGAAGCTTTCTTT.